One and the same sample provided the 10 T cell receptor beta chains below, sequenced in a study of shared clonotypes between healthy human individuals. The data were produced by immunoSEQ multiplex PCR, yet TCRdb's version contains in-frame clones alone and is incomplete. The sample records roughly 1,100,000 clones, about 74% being singletons. The material sequenced was memory CD4+ T cells sorted from blood. Subset meaning: CD45RA-negative fraction. The receptors stem from a man aged 18 to 30 in good health.

V is TRBV4-1 and J is TRBJ1-3, with 7 bases identical to TRBD1. V was pared by 4 bases and J by 2 bases, with 8 bases of the junction left unmatched. The CDR3 extends over 16 amino acids. Germline V gene lookup returns CDR1 MGHRA and CDR2 YSYEKL. The DNA of the CDR3 is TGCGCCAGCAGCCTTATGGGGACAGACGCTGGAAACACCATATATTTT. This encodes CASSLMGTDAGNTIYF.

The chain combines TRBV19 with TRBJ1-6; the D is unclear. V was trimmed by 6 bases and J by 7 bases, leaving 13 bases between them. In germline, CDR1 is LNHDA, CDR2 SQIVND (reference sequence). The length of the CDR3 is 14 residues. Written as DNA, the CDR3 is TGTGCCAGTAGCATATTGGGGAGAAATTCACCCCTCCACTTT. This sequence encodes CASSILGRNSPLHF.

This clone was seen only once. The chain has TRBV11-2 and TRBJ1-2, with D unresolved. The germline CDR1 and CDR2 sequences are SGHAT and FQNNGV. V dropped 5 bases and J dropped 2 bases, with 9 bases sitting between them. This CDR3 comprises 13 residues. The CDR3 loop is CASSPLNNYGYTF. DNA for the CDR3: TGTGCCAGCAGCCCCTTGAACAACTATGGCTACACCTTC.

J is TRBJ1-2 and V is TRBV9; D remains ambiguous. The germline CDR1 and CDR2 sequences are SGDLS and YYNGEE. The CDR3 is 15 residues long. V lost 0 bases to trimming and J lost 0 bases, with 9 bases between them. CDR3: CASSVVGSANYGYTF. CDR3 coding DNA: TGTGCCAGCAGCGTAGTAGGTTCAGCTAACTATGGCTACACCTTC.

This clone was seen a handful of times. This rearrangement joins TRBV11-2 to TRBJ2-1; 8 positions agree with TRBD2. The junction had 8 bases not matched to a gene; V was cut back by 5 bases and J by 5 bases. The CDR3 is 15 residues long. Germline V gene data show CDR1 as SGHAT and CDR2 as FQNNGV. The CDR3 bases are TGTGCCAGCAGCCCCGCACGGGGGGGCCACAATGAGCAGTTCTTC. Amino acid sequence: CASSPARGGHNEQFF.

The chain recombines TRBV7-2 with TRBJ1-1; TRBD1 is a possible D gene (6 bases). CDR1 SGHTA and CDR2 FQGNSA come from the germline V gene. V lost 4 bases and J lost 1, with 10 bases in between. The length of the CDR3 is 14 residues. CDR3: CASSSPDRNTEAFF. The CDR3 DNA is TGTGCCAGCAGCTCCCCGGACAGGAACACTGAAGCTTTCTTT.

V and J are TRBV6-4 and TRBJ2-2; D is ambiguous. This CDR3 contains 14 residues. Germline values: CDR1 MRHNA, CDR2 SNTAGT. V dropped 4 bases and J dropped 2 bases, with 8 bases sitting between them. In DNA, the CDR3 is TGTGCCAGCAGTGTGGGAATAAACACCGGGGAGCTGTTTTTT. Translated, it gives CASSVGINTGELFF.

The V call is TRBV11-2, the J call TRBJ1-2; weak D call: TRBD1 (6 bases). The CDR3 loop spans 14 amino acids. Trimming cost V 1 base and J 2 bases, with 8 bases left between them. Germline CDR1 and CDR2: SGHAT and FQNNGV. CDR3 sequence: CASSLVQGNYGYTF. For the CDR3, the DNA is TGTGCCAGCAGCTTAGTCCAGGGGAACTATGGCTACACCTTC.

This clone was recorded only once. The chain has TRBV2 and TRBJ2-2, with 11 bases fitting TRBD1. The germline V gene encodes CDR1 SNHLY and CDR2 FYNNEI. The CDR3 runs to 14 residues. V gave up 8 bases and J gave up 7 bases; unmatched junction bases: 6. CDR3 amino acids: CASLGQGAVGELFF. The DNA of the CDR3 is TGTGCCAGCCTCGGACAGGGGGCTGTCGGGGAGCTGTTTTTT.

In this sample, this clone turned up once. The J gene is TRBJ1-2, the V gene TRBV19; D ambiguous. The CDR3 consists of 15 residues. The V end was cut by 2 bases, the J end by 2 bases, with 12 bases between. CDR1 and CDR2 from the germline V gene are LNHDA and SQIVND (reference sequence). CDR3 in amino acids: CASSIPSRPNYGYTF. The CDR3 DNA is TGTGCCAGTAGTATACCTTCCCGGCCGAACTATGGCTACACCTTC.